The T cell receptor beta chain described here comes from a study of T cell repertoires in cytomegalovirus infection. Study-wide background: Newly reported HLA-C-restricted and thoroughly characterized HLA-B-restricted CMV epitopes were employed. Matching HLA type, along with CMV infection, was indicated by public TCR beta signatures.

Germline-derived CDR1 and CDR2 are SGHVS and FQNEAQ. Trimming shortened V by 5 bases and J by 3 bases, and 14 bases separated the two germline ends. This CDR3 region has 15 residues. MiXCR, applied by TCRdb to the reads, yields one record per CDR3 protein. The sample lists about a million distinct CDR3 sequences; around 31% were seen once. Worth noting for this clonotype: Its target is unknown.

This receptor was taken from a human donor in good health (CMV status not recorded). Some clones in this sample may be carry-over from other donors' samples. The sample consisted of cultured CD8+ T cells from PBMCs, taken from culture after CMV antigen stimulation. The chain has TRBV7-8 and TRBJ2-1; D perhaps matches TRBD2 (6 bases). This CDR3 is CASSPPGDLYNEQFF. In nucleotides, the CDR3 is TGTGCCAGCAGCCCCCCGGGGGACCTCTACAATGAGCAGTTCTTC. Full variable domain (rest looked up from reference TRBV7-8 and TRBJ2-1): GAGVSQSPRYKVAKRGQDVALRCDPISGHVSLFWYQQALGQGPEFLTYFQNEAQLDKSGLPSDRFFAERPEGSVSTLKIQRTQQEDSAVYLCASSPPGDLYNEQFFGPGTRLTVL.